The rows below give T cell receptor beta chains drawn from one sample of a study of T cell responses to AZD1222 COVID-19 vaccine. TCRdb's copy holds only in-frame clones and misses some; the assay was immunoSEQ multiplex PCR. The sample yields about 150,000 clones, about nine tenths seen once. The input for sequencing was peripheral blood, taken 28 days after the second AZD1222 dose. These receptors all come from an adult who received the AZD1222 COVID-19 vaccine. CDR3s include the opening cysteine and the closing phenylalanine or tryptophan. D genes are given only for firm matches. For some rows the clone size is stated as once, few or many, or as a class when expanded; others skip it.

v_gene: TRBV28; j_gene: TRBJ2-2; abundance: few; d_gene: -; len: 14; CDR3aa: CASSLRGGTGELFF; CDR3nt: TGTGCCAGCAGTTTAAGGGGCGGCACCGGGGAGCTGTTTTTT
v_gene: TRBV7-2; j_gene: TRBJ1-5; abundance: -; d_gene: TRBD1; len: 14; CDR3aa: CASSLQGGNQPQHF; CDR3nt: TGTGCCAGCAGCCTCCAGGGGGGCAATCAGCCCCAGCATTTT
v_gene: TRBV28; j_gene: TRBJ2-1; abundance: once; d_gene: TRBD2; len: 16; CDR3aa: CASNPSGGSSYNEQFF; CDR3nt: TGTGCCAGCAATCCTAGCGGGGGGAGCTCCTACAATGAGCAGTTCTTC
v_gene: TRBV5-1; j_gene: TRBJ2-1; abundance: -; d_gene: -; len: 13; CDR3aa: CASSLESPSWSFF; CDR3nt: TGCGCCAGCAGCTTGGAGAGTCCCAGCTGGTCGTTCTTC
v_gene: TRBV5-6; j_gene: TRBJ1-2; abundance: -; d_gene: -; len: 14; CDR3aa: CASSPPRGEGGYTF; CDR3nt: TGTGCCAGCAGCCCCCCTCGGGGTGAGGGTGGCTACACCTTC
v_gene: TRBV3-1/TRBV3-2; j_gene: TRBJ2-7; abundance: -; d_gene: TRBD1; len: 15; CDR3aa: CASSQAGTGWYEQYF; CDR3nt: TGTGCCAGCAGCCAAGCCGGGACAGGGTGGTACGAGCAGTACTTC
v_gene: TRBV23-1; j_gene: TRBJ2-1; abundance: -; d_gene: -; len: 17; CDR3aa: CASSQPAPKLRRNEQFF; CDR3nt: TGCGCCAGCAGTCAACCCGCCCCTAAATTGAGGAGGAATGAGCAGTTCTTC
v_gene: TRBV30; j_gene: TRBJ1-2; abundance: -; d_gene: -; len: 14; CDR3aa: CAWNDPPGNYGYTF; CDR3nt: TGTGCCTGGAATGATCCCCCCGGGAACTATGGCTACACCTTC
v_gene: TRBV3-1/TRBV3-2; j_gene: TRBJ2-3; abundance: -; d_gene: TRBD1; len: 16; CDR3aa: CASSQTSGQGYRTQYF; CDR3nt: TGTGCCAGCAGCCAAACAAGTGGACAGGGTTATCGTACGCAGTATTTT
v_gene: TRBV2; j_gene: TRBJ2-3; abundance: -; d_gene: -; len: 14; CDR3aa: CASSGALHGDTQYF; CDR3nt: TGTGCCAGCAGTGGAGCCCTTCACGGAGATACGCAGTATTTT
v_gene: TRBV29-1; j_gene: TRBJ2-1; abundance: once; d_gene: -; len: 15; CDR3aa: CSVEIMTGSYNEQFF; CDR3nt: TGCAGCGTTGAAATCATGACAGGATCTTACAATGAGCAGTTCTTC
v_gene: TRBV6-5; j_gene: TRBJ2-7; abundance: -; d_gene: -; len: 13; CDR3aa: CASQRKGSYEQYF; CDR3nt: TGTGCCAGCCAGAGGAAGGGATCCTACGAGCAGTACTTC
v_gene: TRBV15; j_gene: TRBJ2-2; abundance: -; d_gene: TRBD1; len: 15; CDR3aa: CATSSGDRGDGELFF; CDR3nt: TGTGCCACCAGCTCCGGGGACAGGGGGGACGGGGAGCTGTTTTTT
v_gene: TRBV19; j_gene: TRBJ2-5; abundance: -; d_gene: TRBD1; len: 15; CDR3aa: CASSIGTGGGETQYF; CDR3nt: TGTGCCAGTAGTATCGGCACAGGGGGAGGAGAGACCCAGTACTTC
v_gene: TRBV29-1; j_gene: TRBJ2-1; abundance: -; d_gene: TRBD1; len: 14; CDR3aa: CSVSRDRAYNEQFF; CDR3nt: TGCAGCGTGTCTCGGGACAGGGCCTACAATGAGCAGTTCTTC
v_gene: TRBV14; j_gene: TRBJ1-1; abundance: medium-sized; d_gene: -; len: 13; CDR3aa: CASSHELNTEAFF; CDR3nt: TGTGCCAGCAGCCACGAGTTGAACACTGAAGCTTTCTTT
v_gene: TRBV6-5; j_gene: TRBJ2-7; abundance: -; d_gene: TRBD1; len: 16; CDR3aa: CASRYGTVGQGYEQYF; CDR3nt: TGTGCCAGCAGGTACGGGACAGTCGGTCAAGGTTACGAGCAGTACTTC
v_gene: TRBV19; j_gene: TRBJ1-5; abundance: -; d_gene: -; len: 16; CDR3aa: CASTPPGRASDQPQHF; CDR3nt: TGTGCCAGTACCCCGCCGGGCAGGGCGTCCGATCAGCCCCAGCATTTT
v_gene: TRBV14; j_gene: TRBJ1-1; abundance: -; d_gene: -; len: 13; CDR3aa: CASSQAGNTEAFF; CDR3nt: TGTGCCAGCAGCCAAGCCGGGAACACTGAAGCTTTCTTT
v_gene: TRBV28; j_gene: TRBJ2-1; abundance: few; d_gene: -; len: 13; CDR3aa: CASSSGFHNEQFF; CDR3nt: TGTGCCAGCAGTTCAGGGTTCCACAATGAGCAGTTCTTC
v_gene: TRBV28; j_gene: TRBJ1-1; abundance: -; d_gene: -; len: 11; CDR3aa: CASSLRTEAFF; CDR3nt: TGTGCCAGCAGTTTACGAACTGAAGCTTTCTTT
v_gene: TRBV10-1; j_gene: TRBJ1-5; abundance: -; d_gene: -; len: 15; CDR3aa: CASSELAPKIQPQHF; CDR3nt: TGCGCCAGCAGTGAGTTGGCTCCAAAAATTCAGCCCCAGCATTTT
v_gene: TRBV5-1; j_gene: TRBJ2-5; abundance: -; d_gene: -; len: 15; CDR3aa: CASSKGDTPQETQYF; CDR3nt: TGCGCCAGCAGCAAGGGGGACACCCCCCAAGAGACCCAGTACTTC
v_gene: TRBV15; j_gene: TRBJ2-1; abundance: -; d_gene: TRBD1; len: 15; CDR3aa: CATSRRGTGGNEQFF; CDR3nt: TGTGCCACCAGCAGGCGGGGGACAGGGGGCAATGAGCAGTTCTTC
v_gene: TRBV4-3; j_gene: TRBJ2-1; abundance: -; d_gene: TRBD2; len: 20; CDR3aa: CASSQDYRLAGVSSYNEQFF; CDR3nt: TGCGCCAGCAGCCAAGATTATCGGCTAGCGGGAGTAAGCTCCTACAATGAGCAGTTCTTC
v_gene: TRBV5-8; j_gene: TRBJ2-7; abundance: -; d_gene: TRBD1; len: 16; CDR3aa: CASSLFGTGGTDEQYF; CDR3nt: TGTGCCAGCAGCCTGTTTGGGACAGGGGGAACCGACGAGCAGTACTTC
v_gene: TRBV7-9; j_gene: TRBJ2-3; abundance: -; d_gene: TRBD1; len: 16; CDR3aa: CASSPPGQGSTDTQYF; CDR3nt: TGTGCCAGCAGCCCGCCGGGACAGGGGAGCACAGATACGCAGTATTTT
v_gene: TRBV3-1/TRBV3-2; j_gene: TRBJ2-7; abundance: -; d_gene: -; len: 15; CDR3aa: CASSQGPRPFYEQYF; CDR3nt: TGTGCCAGCAGCCAAGGTCCCAGGCCGTTCTACGAGCAGTACTTC
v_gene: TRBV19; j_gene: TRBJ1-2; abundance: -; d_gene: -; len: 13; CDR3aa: CASSSYDRTGYTF; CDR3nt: TGTGCCAGTAGTTCTTATGACAGGACTGGCTACACCTTC
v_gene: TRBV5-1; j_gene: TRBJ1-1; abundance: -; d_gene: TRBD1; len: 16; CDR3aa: CASSLTGTVMGTEAFF; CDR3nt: TGCGCCAGCAGCTTGACCGGGACAGTCATGGGGACTGAAGCTTTCTTT
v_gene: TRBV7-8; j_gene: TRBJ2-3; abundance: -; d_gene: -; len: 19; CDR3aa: CASSSGTLNRRSSTDTQYF; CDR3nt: TGTGCCAGCAGCTCCGGGACTCTTAATCGCCGGTCTAGCACAGATACGCAGTATTTT
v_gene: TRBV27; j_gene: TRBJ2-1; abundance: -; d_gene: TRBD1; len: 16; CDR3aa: CASSPAGQGSYNEQFF; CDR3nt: TGTGCCAGCAGTCCAGCGGGACAGGGCTCCTACAATGAGCAGTTCTTC
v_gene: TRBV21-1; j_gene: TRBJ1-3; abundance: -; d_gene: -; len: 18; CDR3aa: CASSSALRGLSSGNTIYF; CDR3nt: TGTGCCAGCAGCAGTGCCCTCCGGGGACTGAGCTCTGGAAACACCATATATTTT
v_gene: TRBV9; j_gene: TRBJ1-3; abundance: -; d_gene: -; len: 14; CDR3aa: CASSVSVTGNTIYF; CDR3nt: TGTGCCAGCAGCGTATCAGTTACTGGAAACACCATATATTTT
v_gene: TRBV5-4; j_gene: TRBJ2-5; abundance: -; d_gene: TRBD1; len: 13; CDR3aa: CASTPRGRETQYF; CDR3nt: TGTGCCAGCACCCCTAGGGGGCGTGAGACCCAGTACTTC
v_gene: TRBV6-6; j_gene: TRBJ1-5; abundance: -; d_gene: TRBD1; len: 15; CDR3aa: CASSGTGAAEQPQHF; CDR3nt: TGTGCCAGCAGTGGTACAGGGGCAGCGGAACAGCCCCAGCATTTT
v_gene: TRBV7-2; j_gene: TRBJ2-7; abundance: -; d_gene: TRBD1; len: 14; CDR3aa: CASSLMNRGIEQYF; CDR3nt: TGTGCCAGCAGCTTAATGAACAGGGGTATTGAGCAGTACTTC
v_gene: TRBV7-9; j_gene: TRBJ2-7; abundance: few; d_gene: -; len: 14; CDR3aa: CASSSPGAGSVQYF; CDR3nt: TGTGCCAGCAGCTCGCCGGGCGCCGGTAGTGTGCAGTACTTC
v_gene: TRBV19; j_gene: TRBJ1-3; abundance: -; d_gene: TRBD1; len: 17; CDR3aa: CASMTRDRTVSGNTIYF; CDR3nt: TGTGCCAGTATGACTCGGGACAGGACCGTCTCTGGAAACACCATATATTTT
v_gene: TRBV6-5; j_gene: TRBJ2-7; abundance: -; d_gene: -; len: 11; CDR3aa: CASQGSYEQYF; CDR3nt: TGTGCCAGCCAGGGTTCCTACGAGCAGTACTTC
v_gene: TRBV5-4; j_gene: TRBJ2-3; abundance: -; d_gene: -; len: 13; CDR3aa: CASSLPGTDTQYF; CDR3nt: TGTGCCAGCAGCTTGCCGGGCACAGATACGCAGTATTTT
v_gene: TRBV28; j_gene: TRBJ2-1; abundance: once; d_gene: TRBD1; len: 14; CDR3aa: CASIKQGVISEQFF; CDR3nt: TGTGCCAGCATCAAACAGGGGGTTATCTCCGAGCAGTTCTTC
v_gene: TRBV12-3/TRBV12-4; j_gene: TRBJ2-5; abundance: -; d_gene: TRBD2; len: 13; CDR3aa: CASTEGRGETQYF; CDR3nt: TGTGCCAGCACCGAGGGGAGGGGAGAGACCCAGTACTTC
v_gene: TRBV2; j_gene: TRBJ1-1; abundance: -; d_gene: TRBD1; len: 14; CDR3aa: CASSTILTGTEAFF; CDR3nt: TGTGCCAGCAGTACTATATTGACAGGGACTGAAGCTTTCTTT
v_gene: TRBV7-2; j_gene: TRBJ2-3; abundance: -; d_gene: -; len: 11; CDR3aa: CASIVGYTQYF; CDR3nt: TGTGCCAGCATCGTCGGTTATACGCAGTATTTT
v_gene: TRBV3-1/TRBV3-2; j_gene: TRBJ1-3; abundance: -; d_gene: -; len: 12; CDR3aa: CASSQVEDTIYF; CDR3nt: TGTGCCAGCAGCCAAGTGGAGGACACCATATATTTT
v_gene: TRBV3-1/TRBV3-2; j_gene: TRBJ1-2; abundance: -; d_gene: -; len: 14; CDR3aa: CASSPRTVDYGYTF; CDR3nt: TGTGCCAGCAGCCCGAGGACCGTGGACTATGGCTACACCTTC